A selection of T cell receptor beta chains follows, all from one sample in a study of shared clonotypes between healthy human individuals. Using immunoSEQ multiplex PCR, the repertoire was profiled, and TCRdb retains in-frame clones only, with some absent. Of millions of clones in the sample, about 92% were seen once. The sequenced material came from naive CD8+ T cells from PBMCs. Receptors were obtained from a man aged 18-30 years in good health. Some clones in this sample may be carry-over from other donors' samples. The CDR3 runs from the conserved cysteine through the conserved F or W. The D gene is left open where the match is weak. Not every row has a clone size; where given, it reads once, few, many or a size class.

D gene	J gene	V gene	clone size	CDR3 protein	CDR3 DNA
TRBD1	TRBJ1-1	TRBV5-1	-	CASGSTGGGVVTEAFF	TGCGCCAGCGGATCGACAGGGGGTGGGGTGGTCACTGAAGCTTTCTTT
-	TRBJ2-7	TRBV11-2	-	CASSLDRGGREQYF	TGTGCCAGCAGCTTAGATAGGGGGGGACGCGAGCAGTACTTC
TRBD1	TRBJ2-7	TRBV9	-	CASSVEGQYSYEQYF	TGTGCCAGCAGCGTAGAGGGACAGTATTCCTACGAGCAGTACTTC
TRBD2	TRBJ2-3	TRBV9	-	CASSVVAGVGLSTDTQYF	TGTGCCAGCAGCGTAGTGGCGGGAGTTGGGTTGAGCACAGATACGCAGTATTTT
-	TRBJ2-3	TRBV28	-	CASSLLYSKDTDTQYF	TGTGCCAGCAGTTTATTGTACTCCAAAGACACAGATACGCAGTATTTT
TRBD2	TRBJ2-7	TRBV5-1	-	CASSPTSGGTYEQYF	TGCGCCAGCAGCCCTACTAGCGGGGGAACCTACGAGCAGTACTTC
-	TRBJ1-4	TRBV28	-	CASSLLVEGNEKLFF	TGTGCCAGCAGCCTCCTGGTGGAGGGTAATGAAAAACTGTTTTTT
-	TRBJ2-2	TRBV2	-	CASSDSGSNTGELFF	TGTGCCAGCAGTGATTCCGGCAGTAACACCGGGGAGCTGTTTTTT
-	TRBJ2-7	TRBV7-8	once	CASSFLGGRDEQYF	TGTGCCAGCAGCTTTCTGGGGGGACGTGACGAGCAGTACTTC
-	TRBJ1-1	TRBV19	-	CASSITEGGEAFF	TGTGCCAGTAGTATAACGGAGGGGGGTGAAGCTTTCTTT
TRBD1	TRBJ2-7	TRBV18	-	CASSTSTGVAYEQYF	TGTGCCAGCTCAACCTCCACAGGGGTTGCCTACGAGCAGTACTTC
TRBD2	TRBJ2-2	TRBV27	-	CASSFLAGVSGELFF	TGTGCCAGCAGTTTTCTAGCGGGAGTTTCCGGGGAGCTGTTTTTT
-	TRBJ1-6	TRBV11-2	-	CASSLLGGNSPLHF	TGTGCCAGCAGCTTATTGGGGGGAAATTCACCCCTCCACTTT
-	TRBJ1-1	TRBV6-5	once	CASSYNRANTEAFF	TGTGCCAGCAGTTATAACAGAGCGAACACTGAAGCTTTCTTT
-	TRBJ1-4	TRBV2	-	CASSLGPANEKLFF	TGTGCCAGCAGTCTTGGGCCAGCTAATGAAAAACTGTTTTTT
-	TRBJ1-2	TRBV6-5	-	CASRAGNYGYTF	TGTGCCAGCAGGGCAGGGAACTATGGCTACACCTTC
-	TRBJ1-2	TRBV28	-	CASRSPRTDYGYTF	TGTGCCAGCCGGTCCCCTCGCACAGACTATGGCTACACCTTC
-	TRBJ2-5	TRBV10-3	-	CAISERYDREATQYF	TGTGCCATCAGTGAGCGGTATGACAGGGAGGCGACCCAGTACTTC
-	TRBJ1-2	TRBV13	-	CASSWRGYYGYTF	TGTGCCAGCAGCTGGCGGGGGTACTATGGCTACACCTTC
-	TRBJ1-5	TRBV9	-	CASSVGGTVQPQHF	TGTGCCAGCAGCGTAGGGGGTACAGTTCAGCCCCAGCATTTT
-	TRBJ1-3	TRBV6-4	-	CASNPRREVGFDTIYF	TGTGCCAGCAACCCCAGAAGGGAGGTGGGTTTTGACACCATATATTTT
TRBD2	TRBJ2-3	TRBV7-9	-	CASSLDGGYGTSVDDTQYF	TGTGCCAGCAGCTTAGACGGGGGTTACGGGACTAGCGTTGACGATACGCAGTATTTT
TRBD2	TRBJ2-7	TRBV5-4	-	CASSLEWGGRYEQYF	TGTGCCAGCAGCTTGGAGTGGGGGGGTAGGTACGAGCAGTACTTC
-	TRBJ1-3	TRBV7-2	-	CASSSGQQLGNTIYF	TGTGCCAGCAGCTCCGGACAGCAATTGGGAAACACCATATATTTT
-	TRBJ2-1	TRBV27	-	CASSAWTKRGSEQFF	TGTGCCAGCAGTGCATGGACAAAACGGGGTAGTGAGCAGTTCTTC
TRBD1	TRBJ1-2	TRBV7-3	-	CASSWGAGQGNYGYTF	TGTGCCAGCAGCTGGGGAGCGGGACAGGGCAACTATGGCTACACCTTC
-	TRBJ1-1	TRBV4-1	-	CASSQIQDRGDTEAFF	TGCGCCAGCAGCCAGATACAGGATAGGGGGGACACTGAAGCTTTCTTT
-	TRBJ1-2	TRBV28	-	CASGWTDYGYTF	TGTGCCAGCGGATGGACTGATTATGGCTACACCTTC
TRBD2	TRBJ2-1	TRBV7-3	-	CASSRTSGSGNEQFF	TGTGCCAGCAGCAGGACTAGCGGGAGCGGGAATGAGCAGTTCTTC
-	TRBJ2-5	TRBV18	-	CASSPHAGGGETQYF	TGTGCCAGCTCACCACATGCGGGTGGCGGTGAGACCCAGTACTTC
-	TRBJ2-7	TRBV7-9	once	CASSPGDKEYEQYF	TGTGCCAGCAGCCCAGGGGACAAGGAATACGAGCAGTACTTC
-	TRBJ1-2	TRBV14	few	CASSQVGWLDGYTF	TGTGCCAGCAGCCAAGTGGGCTGGTTAGATGGCTACACCTTC
-	TRBJ2-4	TRBV7-9	-	CASSSAGLQNIQYF	TGTGCCAGCAGCTCCGCCGGGCTGCAGAACATTCAGTACTTC
-	TRBJ2-2	TRBV2	-	CASSRPQPGELFF	TGTGCCAGCAGTCGTCCACAGCCTGGGGAGCTGTTTTTT
TRBD1	TRBJ1-5	TRBV2	once	CASSSDRGRGQPQHF	TGTGCCAGCAGTTCTGACAGGGGGCGCGGTCAGCCCCAGCATTTT
TRBD2	TRBJ2-7	TRBV7-9	-	CASSLYTSGRMGPSYEQYF	TGTGCCAGCAGCTTATATACTAGCGGGAGGATGGGGCCCTCCTACGAGCAGTACTTC
-	TRBJ1-2	TRBV28	-	CASSLDGVRDGYTF	TGTGCCAGCAGTTTGGATGGGGTGAGGGATGGCTACACCTTC
TRBD1	TRBJ1-2	TRBV4-1	-	CASSHGQGIGYTF	TGCGCCAGCAGCCACGGACAGGGGATCGGCTACACCTTC
TRBD2	TRBJ2-7	TRBV27	-	CASSLLAGWGYEQYF	TGTGCCAGCAGCTTACTAGCGGGATGGGGATACGAGCAGTACTTC
-	TRBJ2-3	TRBV6-5	-	CASSYVAPSTDTQYF	TGTGCCAGCAGTTACGTTGCGCCTAGCACAGATACGCAGTATTTT
-	TRBJ2-5	TRBV19	-	CASSSPGTSRETQYF	TGTGCCAGTAGTAGCCCCGGGACGTCGAGAGAGACCCAGTACTTC
TRBD2	TRBJ2-1	TRBV9	-	CASSGGLAGVDEQFF	TGTGCCAGCAGCGGCGGACTAGCGGGAGTCGATGAGCAGTTCTTC
-	TRBJ2-7	TRBV7-9	once	CASSLGPGRAYEQYF	TGTGCCAGCAGCTTAGGGCCGGGGCGCGCCTACGAGCAGTACTTC
-	TRBJ1-5	TRBV27	-	CASSPLGGGGQPQHF	TGTGCCAGCTCCCCACTAGGAGGGGGAGGTCAGCCCCAGCATTTT
-	TRBJ2-7	TRBV18	-	CASSPPARVPYEQYF	TGTGCCAGCTCACCACCAGCCAGGGTCCCCTACGAGCAGTACTTC
-	TRBJ1-5	TRBV28	-	CASSPLAWNQPQHF	TGTGCCAGCAGTCCACTGGCTTGGAATCAGCCCCAGCATTTT
-	TRBJ2-2	TRBV6-5	-	CAISTREGFPGELFF	TGTGCCATCTCGACCAGAGAGGGGTTTCCCGGGGAGCTGTTTTTT
-	TRBJ2-5	TRBV5-6	-	CASSLARGETQYF	TGTGCCAGCAGCTTGGCGCGGGGAGAGACCCAGTACTTC
-	TRBJ2-3	TRBV2	-	CASSYSSTDTQYF	TGTGCCAGCAGTTATTCTAGCACAGATACGCAGTATTTT
TRBD1	TRBJ2-2	TRBV6-5	-	CASSLGQGAGELFF	TGTGCCAGCAGTTTGGGACAGGGGGCGGGGGAGCTGTTTTTT